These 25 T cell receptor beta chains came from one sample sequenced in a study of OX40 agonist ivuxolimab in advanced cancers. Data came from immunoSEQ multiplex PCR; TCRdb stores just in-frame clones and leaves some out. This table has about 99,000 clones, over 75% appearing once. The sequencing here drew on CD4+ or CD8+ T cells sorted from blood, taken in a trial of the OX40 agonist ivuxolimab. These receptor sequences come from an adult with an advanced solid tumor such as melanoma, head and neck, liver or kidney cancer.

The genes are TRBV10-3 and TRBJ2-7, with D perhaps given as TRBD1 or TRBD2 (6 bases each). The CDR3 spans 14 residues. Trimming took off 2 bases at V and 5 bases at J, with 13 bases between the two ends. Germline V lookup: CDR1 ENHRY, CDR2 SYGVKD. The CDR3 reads CAISETGWGDEQYF. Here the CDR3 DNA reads TGTGCCATCAGTGAGACAGGGTGGGGGGACGAGCAGTACTTC.

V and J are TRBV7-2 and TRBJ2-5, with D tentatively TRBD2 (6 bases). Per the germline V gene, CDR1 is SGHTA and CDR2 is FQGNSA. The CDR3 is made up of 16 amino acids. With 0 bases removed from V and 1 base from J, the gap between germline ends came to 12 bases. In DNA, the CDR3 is TGTGCCAGCAGCTTAGCGGGAGGCCTTCTCCAAGAGACCCAGTACTTC. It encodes CASSLAGGLLQETQYF.

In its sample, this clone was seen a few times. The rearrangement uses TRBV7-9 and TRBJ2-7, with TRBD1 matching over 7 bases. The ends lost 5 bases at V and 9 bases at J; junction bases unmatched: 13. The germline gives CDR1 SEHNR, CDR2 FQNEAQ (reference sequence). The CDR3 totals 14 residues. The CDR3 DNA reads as TGTGCCAGCAGCCCCTCCGGACAGGCCCCCGGGCAGTACTTC. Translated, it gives CASSPSGQAPGQYF. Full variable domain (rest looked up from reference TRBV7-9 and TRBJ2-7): DTGVSQNPRHKITKRGQNVTFRCDPISEHNRLYWYRQTLGQGPEFLTYFQNEAQLEKSRLLSDRFSAERPKGSFSTLEIQRTEQGDSAMYLCASSPSGQAPGQYFGPGTRLTVT.

The CDR3: CASSPRLAGAYEQYF. CDR3 nucleotide sequence: TGTGCCAGCAGCCCGAGACTAGCGGGAGCCTACGAGCAGTACTTC. The rearrangement uses TRBV11-2 and TRBJ2-7, with TRBD2 matching 12 bases. J was trimmed by 2 bases and V by 5 bases; bases with no gene match: 4. Germline V gene data show CDR1 as SGHAT and CDR2 as FQNNGV. The CDR3 extends over 15 amino acids.

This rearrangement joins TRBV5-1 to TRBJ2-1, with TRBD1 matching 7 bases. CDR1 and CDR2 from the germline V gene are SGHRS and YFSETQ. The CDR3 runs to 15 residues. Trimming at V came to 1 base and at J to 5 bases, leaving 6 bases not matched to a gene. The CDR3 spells CASSLYGDRNNEQFF. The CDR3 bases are TGCGCCAGCAGCTTGTATGGGGACAGAAACAATGAGCAGTTCTTC.

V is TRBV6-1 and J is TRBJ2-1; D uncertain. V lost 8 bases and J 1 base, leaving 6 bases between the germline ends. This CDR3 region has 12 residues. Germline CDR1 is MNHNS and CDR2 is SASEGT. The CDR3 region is CASCRSYNEQFF. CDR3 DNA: TGTGCCAGCTGTCGGTCCTACAATGAGCAGTTCTTC.

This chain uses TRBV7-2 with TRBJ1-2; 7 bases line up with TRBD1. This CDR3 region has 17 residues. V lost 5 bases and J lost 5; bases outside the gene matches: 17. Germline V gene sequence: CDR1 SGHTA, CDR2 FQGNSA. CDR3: CASSLGNRGRQRYGYTF. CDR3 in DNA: TGTGCCAGCAGCCTAGGGAACAGGGGAAGACAACGGTATGGCTACACCTTC. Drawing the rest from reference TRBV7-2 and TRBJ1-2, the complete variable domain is GAGVSQSPSNKVTEKGKDVELRCDPISGHTALYWYRQSLGQGLEFLIYFQGNSAPDKSGLPSDRFSAERTGGSVSTLTIQRTQQEDSAVYLCASSLGNRGRQRYGYTFGSGTRLTVV.

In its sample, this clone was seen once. The CDR3 DNA sequence: TGTGCCAGCGGGGGCACTAGCGTCTACGAGCAGTACTTC. Protein sequence: CASGGTSVYEQYF. The genes are TRBV28 and TRBJ2-7; tentatively, D is TRBD2 (7 bases). V dropped 8 bases and J dropped 3 bases, with 14 bases sitting between them. CDR3 length equals 13 residues. The germline V gene has CDR1 MDHEN and CDR2 SYDVKM.

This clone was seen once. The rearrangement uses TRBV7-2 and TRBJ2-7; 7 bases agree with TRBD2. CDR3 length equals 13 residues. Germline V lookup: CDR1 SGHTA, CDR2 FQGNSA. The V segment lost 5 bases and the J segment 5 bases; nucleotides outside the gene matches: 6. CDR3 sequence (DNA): TGTGCCAGCAGCCCAGTGGGGGGGAACGAGCAGTACTTC. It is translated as CASSPVGGNEQYF.

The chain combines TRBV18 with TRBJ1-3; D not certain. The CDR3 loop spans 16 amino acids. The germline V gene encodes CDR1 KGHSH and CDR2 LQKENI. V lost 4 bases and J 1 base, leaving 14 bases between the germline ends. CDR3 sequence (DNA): TGTGCCAGCTCACGGCGCCAGGCCCGATCTGGAAACACCATATATTTT. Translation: CASSRRQARSGNTIYF.

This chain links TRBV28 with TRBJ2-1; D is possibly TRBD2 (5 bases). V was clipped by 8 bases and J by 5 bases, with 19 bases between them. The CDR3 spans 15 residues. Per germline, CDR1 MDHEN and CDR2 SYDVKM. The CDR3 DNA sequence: TGTGCCAGCCTCACAAACCGCGGACTGAACAATGAGCAGTTCTTC. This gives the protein CASLTNRGLNNEQFF.

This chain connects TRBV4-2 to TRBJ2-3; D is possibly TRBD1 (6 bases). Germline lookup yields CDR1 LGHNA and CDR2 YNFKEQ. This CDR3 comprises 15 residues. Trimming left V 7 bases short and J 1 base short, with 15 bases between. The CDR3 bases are TGTGCCAGCACTAAAGGGGGTAGCGGCACAGATACGCAGTATTTT. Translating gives CASTKGGSGTDTQYF.

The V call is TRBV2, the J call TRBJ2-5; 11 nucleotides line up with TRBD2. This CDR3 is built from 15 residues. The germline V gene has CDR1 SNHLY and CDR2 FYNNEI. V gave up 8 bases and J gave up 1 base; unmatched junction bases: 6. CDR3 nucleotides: TGTGCCAGCCTACTAGCGGGAGTAGCCCAAGAGACCCAGTACTTC. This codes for CASLLAGVAQETQYF.

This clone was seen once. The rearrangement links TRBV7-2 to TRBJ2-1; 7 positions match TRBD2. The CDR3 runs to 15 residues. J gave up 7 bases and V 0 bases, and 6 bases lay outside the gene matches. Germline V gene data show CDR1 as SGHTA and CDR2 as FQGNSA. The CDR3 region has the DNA TGTGCCAGCAGCTTAGCAGGCGGGAGCCGGAATGAGCAGTTCTTC. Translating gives CASSLAGGSRNEQFF.

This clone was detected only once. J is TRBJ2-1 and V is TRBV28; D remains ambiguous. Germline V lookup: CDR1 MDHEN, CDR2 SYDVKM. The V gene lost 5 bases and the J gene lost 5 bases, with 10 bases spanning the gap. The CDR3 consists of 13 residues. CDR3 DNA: TGTGCCAGCAGTCTCGCCCAGAACAATGAGCAGTTCTTC. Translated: CASSLAQNNEQFF.

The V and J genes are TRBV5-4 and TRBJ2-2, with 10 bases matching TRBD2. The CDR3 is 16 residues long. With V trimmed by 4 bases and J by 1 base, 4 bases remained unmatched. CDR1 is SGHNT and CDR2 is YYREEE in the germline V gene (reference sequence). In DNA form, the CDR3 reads TGTGCCAGCAGCAGATTAGCGGGAGGGAACACCGGGGAGCTGTTTTTT. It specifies CASSRLAGGNTGELFF.

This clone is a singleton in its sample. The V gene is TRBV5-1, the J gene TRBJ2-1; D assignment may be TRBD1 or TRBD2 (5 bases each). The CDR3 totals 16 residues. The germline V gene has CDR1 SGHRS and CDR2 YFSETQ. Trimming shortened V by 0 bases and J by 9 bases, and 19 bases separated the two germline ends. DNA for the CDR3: TGCGCCAGCAGCTTGGCCGGGACCCCCGGGCTTGGTGAGCAGTTCTTC. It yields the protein CASSLAGTPGLGEQFF.

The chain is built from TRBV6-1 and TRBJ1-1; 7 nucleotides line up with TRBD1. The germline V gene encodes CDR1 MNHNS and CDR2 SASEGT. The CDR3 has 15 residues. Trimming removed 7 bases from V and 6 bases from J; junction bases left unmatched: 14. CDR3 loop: CASNPRTGGFAEAFF. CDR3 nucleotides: TGTGCCAGCAACCCAAGGACAGGCGGATTCGCTGAAGCTTTCTTT.

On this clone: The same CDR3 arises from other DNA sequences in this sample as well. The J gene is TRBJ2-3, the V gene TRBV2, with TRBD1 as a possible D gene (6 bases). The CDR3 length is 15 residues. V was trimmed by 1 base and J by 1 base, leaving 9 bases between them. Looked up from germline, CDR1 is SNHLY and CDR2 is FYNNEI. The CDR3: CASSEGGLRTDTQYF. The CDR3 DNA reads TGTGCCAGCAGTGAAGGGGGGCTTCGCACAGATACGCAGTATTTT. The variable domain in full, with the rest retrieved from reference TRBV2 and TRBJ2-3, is EPEVTQTPSHQVTQMGQEVILRCVPISNHLYFYWYRQILGQKVEFLVSFYNNEISEKSEIFDDQFSVERPDGSNFTLKIRSTKLEDSAMYFCASSEGGLRTDTQYFGPGTRLTVL.

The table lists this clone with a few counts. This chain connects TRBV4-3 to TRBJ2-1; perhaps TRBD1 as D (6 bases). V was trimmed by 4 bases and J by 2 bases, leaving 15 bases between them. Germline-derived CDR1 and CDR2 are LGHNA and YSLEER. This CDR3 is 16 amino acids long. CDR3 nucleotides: TGCGCCAGCAGCCTAAGGGACAAGGGGGCCTACAATGAGCAGTTCTTC. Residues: CASSLRDKGAYNEQFF.

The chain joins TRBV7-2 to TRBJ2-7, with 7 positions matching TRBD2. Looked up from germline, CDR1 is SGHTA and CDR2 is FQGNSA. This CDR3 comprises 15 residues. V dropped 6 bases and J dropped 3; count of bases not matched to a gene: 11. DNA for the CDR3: TGTGCCAGCAGGAACCTCGGCGGGAGTCACTACGAGCAGTACTTC. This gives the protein CASRNLGGSHYEQYF.

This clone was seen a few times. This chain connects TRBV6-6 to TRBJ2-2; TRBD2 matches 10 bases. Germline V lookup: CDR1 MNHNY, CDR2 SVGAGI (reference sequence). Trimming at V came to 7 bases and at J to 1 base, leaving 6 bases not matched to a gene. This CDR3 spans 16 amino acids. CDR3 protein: CASITSGVGNTGELFF. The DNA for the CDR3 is TGTGCCAGCATCACTAGCGGGGTGGGGAACACCGGGGAGCTGTTTTTT.

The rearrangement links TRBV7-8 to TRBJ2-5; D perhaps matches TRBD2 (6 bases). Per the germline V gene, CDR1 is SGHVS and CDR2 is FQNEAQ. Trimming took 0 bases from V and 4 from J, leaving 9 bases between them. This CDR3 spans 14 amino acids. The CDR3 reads CASSLASGVETQYF. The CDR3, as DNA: TGTGCCAGCAGCTTAGCATCGGGGGTAGAGACCCAGTACTTC.

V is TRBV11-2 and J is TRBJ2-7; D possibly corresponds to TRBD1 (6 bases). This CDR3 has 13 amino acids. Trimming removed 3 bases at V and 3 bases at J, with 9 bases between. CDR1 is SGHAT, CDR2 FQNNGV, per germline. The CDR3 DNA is TGTGCCAGCAGCTTCGACAGGAACTACGAGCAGTACTTC. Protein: CASSFDRNYEQYF.

The CDR3, as DNA: TGTGCCAGCAGCCCTCCAGGGGAGAATCAGCCCCAGCATTTT. Encoded protein: CASSPPGENQPQHF. V is TRBV6-6 and J is TRBJ1-5; D might be TRBD1 (6 bases). CDR3 size: 14 residues. V dropped 6 bases and J dropped 4 bases, with 13 bases sitting between them. The germline V gene has CDR1 MNHNY and CDR2 SVGAGI (reference sequence).